What follows are 12 T cell receptor beta chains derived from one specimen sequenced in a study of blood T cell repertoires in COVID-19. Profiled with immunoSEQ multiplex PCR; TCRdb holds only in-frame clones, not every one. In the table there are roughly 49,000 clones, 80% to 85% of which are singletons. Specimen: peripheral blood. The receptors here all came from a man aged 50 to 60 with acute or convalescent COVID-19.

The chain carries TRBV6-6 and TRBJ1-2, with TRBD1 as a possible D gene (5 bases). From germline, CDR1 is MNHNY and CDR2 SVGAGI (reference sequence). There are 13 residues in the CDR3. Trimming removed 0 bases from V and 7 bases from J, with 9 bases in between. CDR3 sequence reads: CASSYSRGGGYTF. DNA of the CDR3: TGTGCCAGCAGTTACTCAAGGGGAGGTGGCTACACCTTC.

The V gene is TRBV29-1, the J gene TRBJ2-5; the D gene is possibly TRBD1 (5 bases). Germline assignment: CDR1 SQVTM and CDR2 ANQGSEA. Between the trimmed V and J ends, which lost 4 bases and 9 bases, there was a span of 21 bases. The CDR3 length is 14 residues. The CDR3 nucleotides are TGCAGCGTTGTGTATGATGACGGAACCAGGGCCCAGTACTTC. Protein: CSVVYDDGTRAQYF.

The chain carries TRBV4-1 and TRBJ2-4; perhaps TRBD2 as D (5 bases). The CDR3 extends over 14 amino acids. Germline V gene data show CDR1 as MGHRA and CDR2 as YSYEKL. The V end was cut by 3 bases, the J end by 7 bases, with 13 bases between. Here the CDR3 reads CASSQEDFENIQYF. DNA for the CDR3: TGCGCCAGCAGCCAGGAGGATTTTGAGAACATTCAGTACTTC.

CDR3: CASSPPLEEADEQFF. The CDR3 DNA reads as TGTGCCAGCAGCCCTCCATTGGAGGAGGCGGATGAGCAGTTCTTC. V and J are TRBV7-9 and TRBJ2-1; D might be TRBD2 (5 bases). The V and J ends lost 5 bases and 8 bases respectively, with 19 bases between them. The CDR3 contains 15 residues. The germline V gene has CDR1 SEHNR and CDR2 FQNEAQ (reference sequence).

The chain is built from TRBV10-1 and TRBJ1-3; TRBD1 might be the D (6 bases). The germline gives CDR1 WNHNN, CDR2 SYGVQD (reference sequence). V gave up 10 bases and J gave up 3 bases, with 22 bases separating them. This CDR3 is built from 16 residues. CDR3 residues: CANPGAPNDHGNTIYF. Here the CDR3 DNA reads TGCGCCAACCCAGGGGCGCCGAACGATCATGGAAACACCATATATTTT.

The V call is TRBV7-2, the J call TRBJ1-5; possibly TRBD1 for D (5 bases). The CDR3 consists of 13 residues. Germline lookup yields CDR1 SGHTA and CDR2 FQGNSA. V was pared by 5 bases and J by 5 bases, with 10 bases between. CDR3 sequence: CASSTDSHQPQHF. The CDR3 nucleotides are TGTGCCAGCAGCACCGACAGTCATCAGCCCCAGCATTTT.

The chain employs TRBV7-6 and TRBJ1-1; D is perhaps TRBD1 (5 bases). The CDR3 is made up of 12 amino acids. V shed 4 bases and J shed 7 bases, with 10 bases lying between them. Per germline, CDR1 SGHVS and CDR2 FNYEAQ. The CDR3 nucleotides are TGTGCCAGCAGCTATCCGGGGGTTGAAGCTTTCTTT. Its protein is CASSYPGVEAFF.

The rearrangement uses TRBV7-2 and TRBJ2-1; D perhaps matches TRBD2 (5 bases). The CDR3 spans 15 residues. With 1 base removed from V and 9 bases from J, the gap between germline ends came to 16 bases. Per the germline V gene, CDR1 is SGHTA and CDR2 is FQGNSA. The CDR3 sequence is CASSLGLGGGREQFF. The CDR3 DNA reads as TGTGCCAGCAGCTTAGGCTTAGGAGGAGGCCGTGAGCAGTTCTTC.

This chain joins TRBV7-8 and TRBJ1-6, with D tentatively TRBD1 (6 bases). V was clipped by 5 bases and J by 2 bases, with 16 bases between them. The CDR3 extends over 17 amino acids. Germline assignment: CDR1 SGHVS and CDR2 FQNEAQ. CDR3 sequence reads: CASSTGQPIPYNSPLHF. Here the CDR3 DNA reads TGTGCCAGCAGCACCGGACAGCCGATCCCCTATAATTCACCCCTCCACTTT.

This chain links TRBV27 with TRBJ2-5; D remains ambiguous. The germline V gene encodes CDR1 MNHEY and CDR2 SMNVEV (reference sequence). The CDR3 extends over 13 amino acids. Between the trimmed V and J ends, which lost 5 bases and 5 bases, there was a span of 12 bases. The CDR3 region is CASSLRPRETQYF. The CDR3 DNA reads as TGTGCCAGCAGTCTACGCCCCAGGGAGACCCAGTACTTC.

In its sample, this clone was seen a few times. The rearrangement links TRBV7-7 to TRBJ2-1; a possible D gene is TRBD2 (6 bases). V was shortened by 5 bases and J by 4 bases, with 21 bases between the two germline ends. This CDR3 spans 17 amino acids. Germline V gives CDR1 SSHAT, CDR2 FNYEAQ (reference sequence). CDR3 nucleotide sequence: TGTGCCAGCAGCCCCGCCGGGTATGCGGGGATTTACAATGAGCAGTTCTTC. It yields the protein CASSPAGYAGIYNEQFF.

The chain joins TRBV28 to TRBJ1-3; 9 nucleotides match TRBD1. CDR3 size: 14 residues. V lost 6 bases to trimming and J lost 2 bases; unmatched junction nucleotides: 2. Germline V CDR1 and CDR2: MDHEN, SYDVKM. The CDR3 DNA reads as TGTGCCAGCAGAAGGACAGGGGCTGGAAACACCATATATTTT. Translating gives CASRRTGAGNTIYF. The whole variable domain, remainder taken from reference TRBV28 and TRBJ1-3, is DVKVTQSSRYLVKRTGEKVFLECVQDMDHENMFWYRQDPGLGLRLIYFSYDVKMKEKGDIPEGYSVSREKKERFSLILESASTNQTSMYLCASRRTGAGNTIYFGEGSWLTVV.